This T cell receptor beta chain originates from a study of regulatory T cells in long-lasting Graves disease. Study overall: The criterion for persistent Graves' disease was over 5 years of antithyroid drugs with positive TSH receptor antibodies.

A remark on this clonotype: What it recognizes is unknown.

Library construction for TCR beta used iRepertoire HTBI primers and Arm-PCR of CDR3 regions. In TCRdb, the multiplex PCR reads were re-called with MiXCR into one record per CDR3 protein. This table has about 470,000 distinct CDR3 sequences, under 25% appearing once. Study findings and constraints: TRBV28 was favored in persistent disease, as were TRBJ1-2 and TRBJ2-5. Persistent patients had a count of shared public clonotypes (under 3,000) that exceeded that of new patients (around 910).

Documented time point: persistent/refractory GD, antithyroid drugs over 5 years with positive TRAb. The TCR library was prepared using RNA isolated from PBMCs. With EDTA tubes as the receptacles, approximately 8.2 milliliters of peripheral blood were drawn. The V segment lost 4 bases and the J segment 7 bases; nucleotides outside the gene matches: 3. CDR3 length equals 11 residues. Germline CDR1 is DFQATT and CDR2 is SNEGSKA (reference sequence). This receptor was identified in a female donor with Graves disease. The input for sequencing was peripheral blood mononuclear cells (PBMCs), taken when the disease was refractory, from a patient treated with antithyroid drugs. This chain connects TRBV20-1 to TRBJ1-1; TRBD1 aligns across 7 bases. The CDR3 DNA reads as TGCAGTGCTAAGGGGGCCAGTGAAGCTTTCTTT. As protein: CSAKGASEAFF.